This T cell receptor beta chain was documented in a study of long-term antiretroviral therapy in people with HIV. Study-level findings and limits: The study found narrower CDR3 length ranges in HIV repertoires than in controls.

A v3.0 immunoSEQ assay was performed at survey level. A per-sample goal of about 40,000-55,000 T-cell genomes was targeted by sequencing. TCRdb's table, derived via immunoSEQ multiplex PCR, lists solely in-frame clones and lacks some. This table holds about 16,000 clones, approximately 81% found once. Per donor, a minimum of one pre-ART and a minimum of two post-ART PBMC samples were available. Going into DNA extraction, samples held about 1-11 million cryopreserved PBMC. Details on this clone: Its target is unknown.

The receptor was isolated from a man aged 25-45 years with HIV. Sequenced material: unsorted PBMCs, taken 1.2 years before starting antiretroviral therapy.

The CDR3 coding sequence is TGCGCCAGCAGCCAAGGGAGGAGGGACCACGAGCAGTACTTC. It yields the protein CASSQGRRDHEQYF. This chain uses TRBV4-3 with TRBJ2-7, with D possibly matching TRBD2 (6 bases). The length of the CDR3 is 14 residues. The V gene's germline CDR1 is LGHNA and CDR2 YSLEER. V was pared by 1 base and J by 5 bases, with 12 bases between.